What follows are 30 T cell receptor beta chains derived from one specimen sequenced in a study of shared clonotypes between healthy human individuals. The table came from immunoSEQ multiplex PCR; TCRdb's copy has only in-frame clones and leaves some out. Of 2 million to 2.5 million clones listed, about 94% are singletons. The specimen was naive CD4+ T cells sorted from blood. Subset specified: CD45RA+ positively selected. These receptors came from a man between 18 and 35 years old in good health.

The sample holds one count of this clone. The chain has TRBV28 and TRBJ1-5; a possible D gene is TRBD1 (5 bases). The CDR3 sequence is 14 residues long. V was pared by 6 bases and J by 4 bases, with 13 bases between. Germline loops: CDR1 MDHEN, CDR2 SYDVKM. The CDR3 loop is CASRSGTLNQPQHF. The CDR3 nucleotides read TGTGCCAGCAGATCCGGGACCCTTAATCAGCCCCAGCATTTT. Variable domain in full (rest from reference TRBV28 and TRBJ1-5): DVKVTQSSRYLVKRTGEKVFLECVQDMDHENMFWYRQDPGLGLRLIYFSYDVKMKEKGDIPEGYSVSREKKERFSLILESASTNQTSMYLCASRSGTLNQPQHFGDGTRLSIL.

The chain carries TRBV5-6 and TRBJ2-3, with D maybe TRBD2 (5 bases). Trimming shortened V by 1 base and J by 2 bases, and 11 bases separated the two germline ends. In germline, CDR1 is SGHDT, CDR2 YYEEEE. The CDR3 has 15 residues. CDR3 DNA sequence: TGTGCCAGCAGCTTGCCGGGCGGGCTCACAGATACGCAGTATTTT. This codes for CASSLPGGLTDTQYF.

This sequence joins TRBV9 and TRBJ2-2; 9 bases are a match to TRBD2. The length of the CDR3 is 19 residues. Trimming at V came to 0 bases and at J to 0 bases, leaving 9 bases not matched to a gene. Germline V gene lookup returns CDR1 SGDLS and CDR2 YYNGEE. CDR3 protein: CASSVGASGDFANTGELFF. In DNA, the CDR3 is TGTGCCAGCAGCGTAGGGGCTAGCGGGGATTTTGCGAACACCGGGGAGCTGTTTTTT.

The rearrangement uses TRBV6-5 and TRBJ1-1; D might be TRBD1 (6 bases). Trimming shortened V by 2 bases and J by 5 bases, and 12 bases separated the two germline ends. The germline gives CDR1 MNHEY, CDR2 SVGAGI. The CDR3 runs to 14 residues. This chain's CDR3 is CASSYGRGRTEAFF. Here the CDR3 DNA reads TGTGCCAGCAGTTACGGAAGGGGGAGGACTGAAGCTTTCTTT.

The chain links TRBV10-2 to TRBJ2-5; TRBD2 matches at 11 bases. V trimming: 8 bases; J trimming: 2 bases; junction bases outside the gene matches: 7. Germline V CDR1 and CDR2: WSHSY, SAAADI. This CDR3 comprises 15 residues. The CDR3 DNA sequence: TGCGCCAGCCTTGCTAGCGGGGGGAGTCAAGAGACCCAGTACTTC. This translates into CASLASGGSQETQYF.

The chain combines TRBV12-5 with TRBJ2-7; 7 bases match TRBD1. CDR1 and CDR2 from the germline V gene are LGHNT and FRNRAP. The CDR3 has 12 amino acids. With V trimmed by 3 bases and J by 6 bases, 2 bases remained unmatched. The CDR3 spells CASGFDRVEQYF. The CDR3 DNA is TGTGCTAGTGGTTTCGACAGGGTCGAGCAGTACTTC.

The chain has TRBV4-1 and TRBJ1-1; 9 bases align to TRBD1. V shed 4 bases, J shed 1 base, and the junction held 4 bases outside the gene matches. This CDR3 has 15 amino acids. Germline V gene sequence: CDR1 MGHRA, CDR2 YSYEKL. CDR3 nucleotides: TGCGCCAGCAGCCGGGGGGGACAGGGGAACACTGAAGCTTTCTTT. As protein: CASSRGGQGNTEAFF.

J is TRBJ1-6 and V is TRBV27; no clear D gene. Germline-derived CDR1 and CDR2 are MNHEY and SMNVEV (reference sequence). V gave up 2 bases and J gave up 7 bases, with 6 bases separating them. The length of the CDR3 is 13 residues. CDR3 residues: CASSLGLNSPLHF. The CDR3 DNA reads TGTGCCAGCAGTTTAGGCCTGAATTCACCCCTCCACTTT.

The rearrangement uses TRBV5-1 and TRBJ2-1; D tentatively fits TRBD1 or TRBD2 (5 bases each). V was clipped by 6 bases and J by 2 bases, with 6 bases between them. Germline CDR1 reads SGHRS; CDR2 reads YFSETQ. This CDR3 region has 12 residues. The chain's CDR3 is CASMGPYNEQFF. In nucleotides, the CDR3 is TGCGCCAGCATGGGACCCTACAATGAGCAGTTCTTC.

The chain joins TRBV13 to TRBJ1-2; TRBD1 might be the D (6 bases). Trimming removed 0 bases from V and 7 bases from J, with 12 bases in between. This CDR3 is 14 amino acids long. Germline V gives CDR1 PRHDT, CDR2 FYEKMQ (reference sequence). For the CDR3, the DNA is TGTGCCAGCAGCTTAGGGCTGGGGGCGCCTGGCTACACCTTC. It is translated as CASSLGLGAPGYTF.

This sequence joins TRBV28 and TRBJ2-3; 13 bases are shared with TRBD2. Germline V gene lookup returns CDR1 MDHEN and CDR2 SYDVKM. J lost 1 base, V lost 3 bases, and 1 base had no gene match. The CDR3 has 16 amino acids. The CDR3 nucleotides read TGTGCCAGCAGTTTGGGACTAGCGGGGCGCACAGATACGCAGTATTTT. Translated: CASSLGLAGRTDTQYF.

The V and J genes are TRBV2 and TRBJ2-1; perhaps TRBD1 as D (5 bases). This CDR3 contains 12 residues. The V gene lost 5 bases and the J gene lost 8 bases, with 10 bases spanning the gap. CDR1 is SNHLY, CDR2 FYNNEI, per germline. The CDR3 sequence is CASSIGVYEQFF. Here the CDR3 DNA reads TGTGCCAGCAGTATAGGGGTTTATGAGCAGTTCTTC.

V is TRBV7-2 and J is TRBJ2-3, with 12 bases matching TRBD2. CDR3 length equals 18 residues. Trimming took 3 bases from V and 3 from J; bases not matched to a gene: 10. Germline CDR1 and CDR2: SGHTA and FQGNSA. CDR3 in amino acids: CASSFPASGRVDTDTQYF. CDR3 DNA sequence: TGTGCCAGCAGCTTTCCGGCTAGCGGGAGGGTCGATACAGATACGCAGTATTTT.

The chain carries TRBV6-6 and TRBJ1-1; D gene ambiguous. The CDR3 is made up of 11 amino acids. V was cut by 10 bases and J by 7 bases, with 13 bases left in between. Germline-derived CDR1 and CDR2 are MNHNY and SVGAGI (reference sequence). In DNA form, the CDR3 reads TGTGCCACCTCGAATTCTTATGAAGCTTTCTTT. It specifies CATSNSYEAFF.

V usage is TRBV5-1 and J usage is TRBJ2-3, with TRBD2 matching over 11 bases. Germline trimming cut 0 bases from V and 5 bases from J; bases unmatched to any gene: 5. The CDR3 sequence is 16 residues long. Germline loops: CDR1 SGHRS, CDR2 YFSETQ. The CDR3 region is CASSLALAGARDTQYF. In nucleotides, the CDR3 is TGCGCCAGCAGCTTGGCACTAGCGGGAGCGAGAGATACGCAGTATTTT.

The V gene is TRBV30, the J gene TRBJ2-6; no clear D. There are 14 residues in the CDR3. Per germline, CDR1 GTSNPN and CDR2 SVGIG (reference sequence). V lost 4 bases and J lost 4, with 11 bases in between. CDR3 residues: CAWTRISGANVLTF. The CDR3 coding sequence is TGTGCCTGGACCAGGATCTCAGGGGCCAACGTCCTGACTTTC.

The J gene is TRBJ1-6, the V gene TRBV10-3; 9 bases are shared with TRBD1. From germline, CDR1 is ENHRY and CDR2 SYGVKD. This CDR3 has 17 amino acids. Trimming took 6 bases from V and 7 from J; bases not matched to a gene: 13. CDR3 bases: TGTGCCATCAGAGACGCGGGACAGGGAAATTACAATTCACCCCTCCACTTT. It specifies CAIRDAGQGNYNSPLHF.

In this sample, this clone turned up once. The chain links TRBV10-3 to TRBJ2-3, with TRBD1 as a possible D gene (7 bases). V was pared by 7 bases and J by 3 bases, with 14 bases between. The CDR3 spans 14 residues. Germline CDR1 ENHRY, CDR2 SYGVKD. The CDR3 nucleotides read TGTGCCATCAAAGAGGAGGGGGCAACAGATACGCAGTATTTT. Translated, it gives CAIKEEGATDTQYF.

DNA for the CDR3: TGTGCCAGCCGGGGACCTAACTACGAGCAGTACTTC. It translates to CASRGPNYEQYF. This chain uses TRBV2 with TRBJ2-7; D assignment may be TRBD1 or TRBD2 (5 bases each). The V gene lost 8 bases and the J gene lost 3 bases, with 11 bases spanning the gap. The length of the CDR3 is 12 residues. Per the germline V gene, CDR1 is SNHLY and CDR2 is FYNNEI.

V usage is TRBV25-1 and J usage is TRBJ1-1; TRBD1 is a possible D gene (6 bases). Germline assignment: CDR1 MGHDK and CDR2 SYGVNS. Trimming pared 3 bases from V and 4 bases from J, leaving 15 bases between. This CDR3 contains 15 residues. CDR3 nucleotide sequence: TGTGCCAGCAGTGATCCCGGGGGGGCGGGCACTGAAGCTTTCTTT. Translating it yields CASSDPGGAGTEAFF.

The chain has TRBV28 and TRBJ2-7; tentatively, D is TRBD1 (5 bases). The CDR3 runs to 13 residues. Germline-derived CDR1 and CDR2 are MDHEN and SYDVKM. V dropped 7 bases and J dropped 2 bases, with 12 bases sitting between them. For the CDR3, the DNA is TGTGCCAGCACCTTGGGGCAGACCTACGAGCAGTACTTC. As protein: CASTLGQTYEQYF.

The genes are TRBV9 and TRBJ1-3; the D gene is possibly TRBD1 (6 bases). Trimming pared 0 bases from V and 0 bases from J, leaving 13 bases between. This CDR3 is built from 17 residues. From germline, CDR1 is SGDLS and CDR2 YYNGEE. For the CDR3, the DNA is TGTGCCAGCAGCGTAGAGGGTACAGGGCCCTCTGGAAACACCATATATTTT. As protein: CASSVEGTGPSGNTIYF.

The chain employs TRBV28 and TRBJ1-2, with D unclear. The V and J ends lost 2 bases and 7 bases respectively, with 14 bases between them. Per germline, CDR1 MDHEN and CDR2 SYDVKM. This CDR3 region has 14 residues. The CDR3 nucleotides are TGTGCCAGCAGTTTAGAGGACGGCAATGGTGGCTACACCTTC. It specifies CASSLEDGNGGYTF.

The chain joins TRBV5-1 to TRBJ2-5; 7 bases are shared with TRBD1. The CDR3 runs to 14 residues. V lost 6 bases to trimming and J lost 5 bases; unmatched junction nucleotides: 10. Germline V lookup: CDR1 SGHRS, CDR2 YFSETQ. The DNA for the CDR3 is TGCGCCAGCACCCGAAGGGGGCAGGTGGAGACCCAGTACTTC. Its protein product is CASTRRGQVETQYF.

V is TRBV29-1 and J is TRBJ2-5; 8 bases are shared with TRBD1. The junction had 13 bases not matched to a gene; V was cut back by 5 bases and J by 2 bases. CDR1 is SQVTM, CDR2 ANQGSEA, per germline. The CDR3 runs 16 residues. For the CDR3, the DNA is TGCAGCGTTATGCGCCCCCGGACAGGGCCACAAGAGACCCAGTACTTC. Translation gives CSVMRPRTGPQETQYF. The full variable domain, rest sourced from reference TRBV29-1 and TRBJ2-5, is SAVISQKPSRDICQRGTSLTIQCQVDSQVTMMFWYRQQPGQSLTLIATANQGSEATYESGFVIDKFPISRPNLTFSTLTVSNMSPEDSSIYLCSVMRPRTGPQETQYFGPGTRLLVL.

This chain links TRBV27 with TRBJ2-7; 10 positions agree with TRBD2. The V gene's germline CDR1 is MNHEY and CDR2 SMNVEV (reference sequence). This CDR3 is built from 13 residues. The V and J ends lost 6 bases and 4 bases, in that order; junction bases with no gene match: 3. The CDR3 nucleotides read TGTGCCAGCAGCCCGACTAGCGGGTACGAGCAGTACTTC. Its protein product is CASSPTSGYEQYF.

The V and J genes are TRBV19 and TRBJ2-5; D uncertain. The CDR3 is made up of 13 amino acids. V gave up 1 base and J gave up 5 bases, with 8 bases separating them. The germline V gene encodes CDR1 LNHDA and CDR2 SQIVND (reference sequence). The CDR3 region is CASSIALGETQYF. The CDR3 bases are TGTGCCAGTAGTATAGCTCTAGGGGAGACCCAGTACTTC.

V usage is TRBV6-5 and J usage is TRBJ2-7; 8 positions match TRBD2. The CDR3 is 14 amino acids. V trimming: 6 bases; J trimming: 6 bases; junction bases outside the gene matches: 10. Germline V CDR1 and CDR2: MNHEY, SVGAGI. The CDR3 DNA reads TGTGCCAGCAGACCGAGCGGGAGTGGCCCCGAGCAGTACTTC. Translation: CASRPSGSGPEQYF.

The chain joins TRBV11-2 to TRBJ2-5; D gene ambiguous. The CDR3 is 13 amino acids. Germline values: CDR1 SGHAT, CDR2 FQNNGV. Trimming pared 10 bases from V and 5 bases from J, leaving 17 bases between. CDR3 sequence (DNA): TGTGCCACCCGCCAACCCGGGCTGGAGACCCAGTACTTC. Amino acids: CATRQPGLETQYF.

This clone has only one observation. The CDR3 loop is CASSLVWSSYNSPLHF. The CDR3 DNA is TGCGCCAGCAGCTTGGTGTGGAGCTCCTATAATTCACCCCTCCACTTT. The rearrangement links TRBV5-1 to TRBJ1-6, with D unclear. There are 16 residues in the CDR3. The ends were cut back, 0 bases at V and 0 bases at J, with 7 bases in the middle. Germline lookup yields CDR1 SGHRS and CDR2 YFSETQ.